The clone carrying this TCR beta chain appeared many times. Its antigen is as yet unknown. The sample originates from a study of response to subunit inactivated influenza vaccine. Points from the study as a whole: There was a suggestion from the authors that each seasonal influenza vaccination recruits few new T cells.

TCRdb reanalysed the RT-PCR reads using MiXCR and keeps one entry per CDR3 protein. The data contain 650,000 or so distinct CDR3 sequences, around 13% of them seen just once; the ten biggest clones take up about 7.6%. Deletions cut 6 bases from V and 1 base from J, with 15 bases between. Germline lookup yields CDR1 DFQATT and CDR2 SNEGSKA (reference sequence). The CDR3 has 14 residues. The specimen was PBMCs from blood, collected approximately 15 days before vaccination. The receptor was derived from a man aged 50 or older who received an inactivated influenza vaccine. The chain has TRBV20-1 and TRBJ2-5, with D perhaps matching TRBD1 or TRBD2 (6 bases each). CDR3 sequence: CSANTGARQETQYF. Here the CDR3 DNA reads TGCAGTGCGAATACGGGGGCCCGCCAAGAGACCCAGTACTTC.